This T cell receptor (beta chain) was obtained from a study of blood T cell repertoires in COVID-19. Study information: The samples span acute and convalescent COVID-19 from the United States, Italy and Spain. PBMCs, B-cell-depleted T cells, or T cells provided the cDNA or gDNA that made up the material.

Original processing notes: Scientists estimated how many nucleated cells there were by amplifying reference gene primers. TCRdb's copy holds only in-frame clones and misses some; the assay was immunoSEQ multiplex PCR. The V and J calls and clone size are taken from that table; D and trimming were inferred from the DNA. The sample includes 100,000 to 120,000 clones, 81% seen only once; the top ten take under 2%. Trimming stripped 0 bases from V and 0 bases from J, with 9 bases between. Germline CDR1 and CDR2: SGHKS and YYEKEE (reference sequence). The CDR3 consists of 15 residues. The chain employs TRBV5-5 and TRBJ2-5; D call uncertain. The sequence came from a man aged 45 to 65 with acute or convalescent COVID-19. Sample: peripheral blood. The CDR3 DNA sequence: TGTGCCAGCAGCTTGGAGTACGCGTACCAAGAGACCCAGTACTTC. Protein: CASSLEYAYQETQYF.